This T cell receptor (beta chain) was sequenced during a study of T cells after yellow fever vaccination. This clonotype was picked up many times. Its specificity is unknown. Trimming cost V 5 bases and J 0 bases, with 10 bases left between them. Germline V gene lookup returns CDR1 SGHRS and CDR2 YFSETQ. This CDR3 has 14 amino acids. Making TCR cDNA involved 5'RACE template switching, which added UMIs and a universal primer site. TCRdb reprocessed the 5' RACE reads via MiXCR and lists one record per CDR3 protein. The table has 300,000 or so distinct CDR3 sequences, under 9% seen once. The study, taken as a whole, reports: Post-booster reappearance was seen for most primary-vaccination clones (96% CD4, 80% to 90% CD8). Among all clonotypes, a small share was observed in both CD4 and CD8 compartments. The bulk population could contribute abundant contaminating clonotypes to FACS-sorted repertoires.

This TCR derives from a man between 18 and 35 years old who received the YFV17D yellow fever vaccine. This specimen was CD4+ T cells sorted from PBMCs, taken 5 days after the yellow fever booster vaccination. The genes are TRBV5-1 and TRBJ2-3; D is uncertain. The CDR3 DNA is TGCGCCAGCAGGGAACGTCCTAGCACAGATACGCAGTATTTT. It codes for CASRERPSTDTQYF.